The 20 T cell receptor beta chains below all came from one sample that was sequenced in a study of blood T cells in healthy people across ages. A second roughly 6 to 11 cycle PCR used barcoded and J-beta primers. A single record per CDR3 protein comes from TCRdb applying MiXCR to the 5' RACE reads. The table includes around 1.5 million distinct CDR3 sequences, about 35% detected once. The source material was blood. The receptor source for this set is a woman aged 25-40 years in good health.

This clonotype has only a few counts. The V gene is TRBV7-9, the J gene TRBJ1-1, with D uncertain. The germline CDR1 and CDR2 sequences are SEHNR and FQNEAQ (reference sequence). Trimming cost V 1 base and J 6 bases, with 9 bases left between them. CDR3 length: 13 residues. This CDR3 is CASSLEWRAEAFF. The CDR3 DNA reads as TGTGCCAGCAGCTTAGAGTGGCGGGCTGAAGCTTTCTTT. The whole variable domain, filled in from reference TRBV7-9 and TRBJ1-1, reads DTGVSQNPRHKITKRGQNVTFRCDPISEHNRLYWYRQTLGQGPEFLTYFQNEAQLEKSRLLSDRFSAERPKGSFSTLEIQRTEQGDSAMYLCASSLEWRAEAFFGQGTRLTVV.

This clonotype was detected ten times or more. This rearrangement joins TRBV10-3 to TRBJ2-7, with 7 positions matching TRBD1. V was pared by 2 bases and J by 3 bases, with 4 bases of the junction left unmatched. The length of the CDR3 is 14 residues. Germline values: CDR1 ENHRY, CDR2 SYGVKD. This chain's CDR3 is CAISEGQVRYEQYF. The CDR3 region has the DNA TGTGCCATCAGTGAGGGACAGGTCCGCTACGAGCAGTACTTC.

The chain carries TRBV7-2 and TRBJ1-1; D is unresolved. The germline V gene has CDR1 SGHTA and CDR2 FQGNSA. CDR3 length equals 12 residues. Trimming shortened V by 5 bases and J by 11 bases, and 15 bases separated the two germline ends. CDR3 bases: TGTGCCAGCAGCCCAGCGGGTTGGGAGGCTTTCTTT. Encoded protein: CASSPAGWEAFF.

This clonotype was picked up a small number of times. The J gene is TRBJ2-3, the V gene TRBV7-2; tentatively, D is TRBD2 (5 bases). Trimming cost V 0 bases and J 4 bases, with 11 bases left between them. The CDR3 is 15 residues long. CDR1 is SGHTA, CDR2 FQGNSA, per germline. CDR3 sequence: CASSLAGVISDTQYF. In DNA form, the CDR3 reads TGTGCCAGCAGCTTAGCGGGAGTCATATCAGATACGCAGTATTTT. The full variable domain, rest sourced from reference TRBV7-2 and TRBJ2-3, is GAGVSQSPSNKVTEKGKDVELRCDPISGHTALYWYRQSLGQGLEFLIYFQGNSAPDKSGLPSDRFSAERTGGSVSTLTIQRTQQEDSAVYLCASSLAGVISDTQYFGPGTRLTVL.

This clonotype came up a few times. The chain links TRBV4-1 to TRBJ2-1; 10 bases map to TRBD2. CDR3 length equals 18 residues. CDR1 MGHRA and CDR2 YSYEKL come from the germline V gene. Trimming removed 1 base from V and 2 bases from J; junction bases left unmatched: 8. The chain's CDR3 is CASSQGLAGVQTYNEQFF. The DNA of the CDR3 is TGCGCCAGCAGCCAAGGGCTAGCGGGGGTCCAAACCTACAATGAGCAGTTCTTC.

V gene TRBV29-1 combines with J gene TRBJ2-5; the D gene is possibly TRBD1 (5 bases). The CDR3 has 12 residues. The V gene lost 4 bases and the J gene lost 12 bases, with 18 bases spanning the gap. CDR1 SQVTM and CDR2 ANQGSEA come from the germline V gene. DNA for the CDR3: TGCAGCGTTGGCAGGGCCTCACCACAAAAGTACTTC. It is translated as CSVGRASPQKYF.

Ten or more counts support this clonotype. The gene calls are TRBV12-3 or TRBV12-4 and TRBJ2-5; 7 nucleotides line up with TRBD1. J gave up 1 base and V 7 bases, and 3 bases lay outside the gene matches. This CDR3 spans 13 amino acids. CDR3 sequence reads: CASTRQGQETQYF. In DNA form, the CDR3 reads TGTGCCAGCACCCGACAGGGCCAAGAGACCCAGTACTTC.

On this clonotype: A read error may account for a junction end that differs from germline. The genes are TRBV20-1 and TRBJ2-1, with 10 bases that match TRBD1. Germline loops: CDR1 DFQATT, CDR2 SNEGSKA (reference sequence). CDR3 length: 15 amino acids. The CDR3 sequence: CSANPGTGDYNEQFF. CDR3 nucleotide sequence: TGCAGTGCTAACCCCGGGACAGGGGACTACAACGAGCAGTTCTTC.

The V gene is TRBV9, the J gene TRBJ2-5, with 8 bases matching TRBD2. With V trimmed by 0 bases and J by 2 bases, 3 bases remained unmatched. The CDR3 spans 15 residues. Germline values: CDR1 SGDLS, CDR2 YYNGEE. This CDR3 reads CASSVGAGVQETQYF. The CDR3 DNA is TGTGCCAGCAGCGTAGGAGCGGGGGTTCAAGAGACCCAGTACTTC.

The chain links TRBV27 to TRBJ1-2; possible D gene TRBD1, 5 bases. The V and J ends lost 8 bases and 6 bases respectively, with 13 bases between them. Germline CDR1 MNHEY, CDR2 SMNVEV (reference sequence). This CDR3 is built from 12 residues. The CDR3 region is CASGTWGDGYTF. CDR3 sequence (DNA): TGTGCCAGCGGTACCTGGGGCGATGGCTACACCTTC.

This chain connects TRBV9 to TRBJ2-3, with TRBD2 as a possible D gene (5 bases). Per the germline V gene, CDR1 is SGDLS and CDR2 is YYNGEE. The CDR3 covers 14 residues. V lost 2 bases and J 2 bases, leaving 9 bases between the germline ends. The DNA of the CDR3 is TGTGCCAGCAGCGTCCGGGGATTCACAGATACGCAGTATTTT. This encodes CASSVRGFTDTQYF.

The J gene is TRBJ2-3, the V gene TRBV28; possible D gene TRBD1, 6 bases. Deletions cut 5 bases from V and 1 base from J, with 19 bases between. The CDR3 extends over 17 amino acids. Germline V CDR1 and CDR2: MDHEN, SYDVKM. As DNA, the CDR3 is TGTGCCAGCAGTCAAAATTCGGACAGAATGGGCACAGATACGCAGTATTTT. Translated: CASSQNSDRMGTDTQYF.

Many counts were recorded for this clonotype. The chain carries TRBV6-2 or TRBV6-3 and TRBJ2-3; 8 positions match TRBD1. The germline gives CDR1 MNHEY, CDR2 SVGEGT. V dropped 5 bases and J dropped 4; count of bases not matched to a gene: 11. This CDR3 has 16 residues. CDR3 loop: CASSQGTGGLADTQYF. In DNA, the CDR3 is TGTGCCAGCAGTCAGGGGACAGGCGGGCTAGCAGATACGCAGTATTTT.

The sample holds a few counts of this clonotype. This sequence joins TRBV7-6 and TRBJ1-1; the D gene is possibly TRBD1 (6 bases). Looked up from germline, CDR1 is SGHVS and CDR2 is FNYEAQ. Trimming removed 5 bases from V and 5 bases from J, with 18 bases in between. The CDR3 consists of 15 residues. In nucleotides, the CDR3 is TGTGCCAGCAGCCCGGCGGGGGCCCTAGGGACTGAAGCTTTCTTT. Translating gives CASSPAGALGTEAFF.

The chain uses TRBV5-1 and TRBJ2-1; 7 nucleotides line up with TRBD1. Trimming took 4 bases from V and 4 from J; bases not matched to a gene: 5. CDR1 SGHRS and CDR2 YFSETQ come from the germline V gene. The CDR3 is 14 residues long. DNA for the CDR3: TGCGCCAGCAGCACTGGGACAGTATACAATGAGCAGTTCTTC. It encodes CASSTGTVYNEQFF.

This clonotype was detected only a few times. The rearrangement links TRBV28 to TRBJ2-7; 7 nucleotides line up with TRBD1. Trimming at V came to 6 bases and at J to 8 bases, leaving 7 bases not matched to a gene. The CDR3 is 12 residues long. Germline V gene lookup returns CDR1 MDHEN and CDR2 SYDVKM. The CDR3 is CASRQTGYKQYF. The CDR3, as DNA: TGTGCCAGCAGGCAGACAGGGTACAAGCAGTACTTC.

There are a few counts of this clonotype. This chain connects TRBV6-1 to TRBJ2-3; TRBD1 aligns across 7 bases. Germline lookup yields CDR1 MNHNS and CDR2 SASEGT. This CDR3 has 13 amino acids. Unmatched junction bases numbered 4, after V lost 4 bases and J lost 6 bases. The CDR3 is CASSGEQGDTQYF. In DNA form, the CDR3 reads TGTGCCAGCAGTGGAGAACAGGGGGATACGCAGTATTTT.

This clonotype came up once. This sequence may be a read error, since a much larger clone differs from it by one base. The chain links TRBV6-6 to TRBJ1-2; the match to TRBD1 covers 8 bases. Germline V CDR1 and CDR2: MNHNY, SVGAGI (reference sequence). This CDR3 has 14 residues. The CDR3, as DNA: TGTGCCAGCAGTCGAGGACAGGGCGACTATGGCTGCACCTTC. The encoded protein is CASSRGQGDYGCTF.

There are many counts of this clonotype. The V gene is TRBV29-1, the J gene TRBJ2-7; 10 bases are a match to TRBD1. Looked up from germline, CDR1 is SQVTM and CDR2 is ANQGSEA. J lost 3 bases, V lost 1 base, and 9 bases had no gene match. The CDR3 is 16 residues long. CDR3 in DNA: TGCAGCGTTGAAGTTTTCCGGGACAGGGGTAGCTACGAGCAGTACTTC. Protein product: CSVEVFRDRGSYEQYF.

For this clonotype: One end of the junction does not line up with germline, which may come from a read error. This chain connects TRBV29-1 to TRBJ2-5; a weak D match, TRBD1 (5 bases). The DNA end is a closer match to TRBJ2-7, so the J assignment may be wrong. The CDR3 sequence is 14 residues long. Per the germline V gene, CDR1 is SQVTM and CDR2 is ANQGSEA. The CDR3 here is CSARNQGDSHEQYF. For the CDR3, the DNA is TGCAGCGCGCGAAACCAGGGCGACTCCCACGAGCAGTACTTC.